This T cell receptor beta chain was profiled in a study of cytomegalovirus exposure and HLA in healthy donors. This CDR3 has 17 residues. V lost 5 bases and J lost 7, with 25 bases in between. Per germline, CDR1 SGHNT and CDR2 YENEEA. PCR used 60 Vbeta primers and 13 Jbeta primers. This table comes from immunoSEQ multiplex PCR, and its TCRdb copy is limited to in-frame clones, with some not included. The repertoire includes around 200,000 clones, approximately 79% of them detected once, and around 4.3% sits in the top ten. Remarks on this clone: Its cognate antigen is unknown.

General study points: The number of N-insertions in an Asian-associated ancestry cluster was reportedly below the 666-donor mean in a later analysis. Prior analysis indicated that the majority of TCR beta V segments exhibited productivity approximately 90% or approximately 30% of the time.

The V and J genes are TRBV11-3 and TRBJ2-3; tentatively, D is TRBD2 (5 bases). This receptor was identified in a woman aged 25 to 45 in good health and CMV-seropositive. Sequencing input: PBMCs. The CDR3 nucleotides are TGTGCCAGCAGCGACGTCATAGCGACCTCCGCCCAACATACGCAGTATTTT. Its translation: CASSDVIATSAQHTQYF.